Sequencing of this TCR beta chain was carried out in a study of cytomegalovirus exposure and HLA in healthy donors. Points on this clone: Its antigen remains unknown.

The PCR contained 60 Vbeta and 13 Jbeta primers. Per the original methods: Counted up in a later analysis, unique TCR beta chains came to about 83 million, with 9.5 million to 13 million shared. Clones were sequenced by immunoSEQ multiplex PCR, and TCRdb holds only the in-frame ones, with some missing. Clone size and the V and J calls come from that table; the DNA yielded D and trimming. This sample carries 130,000 or so clones, around 73% of them seen once, and the ten largest clones take roughly 1.5%. Study results and limitations: The authors assumed roughly uniform sequencing depth across donors for presence/absence analyses. A later analysis linked a missense variant in DCLRE1C to the trimming of TCR beta V and J genes.

This CDR3 is built from 14 residues. Germline lookup yields CDR1 LNHDA and CDR2 SQIVND (reference sequence). Trimming took off 3 bases at V and 0 bases at J, with 9 bases between the two ends. The receptor was isolated from a female donor in good health and CMV-seronegative. Source material: PBMCs. The chain has TRBV19 and TRBJ2-7, with TRBD1 as a possible D gene (6 bases). CDR3 DNA sequence: TGTGCCAGTAGTATTCCAGGGGCCTCCTACGAGCAGTACTTC. This codes for CASSIPGASYEQYF.